Included here is one T cell receptor (beta chain) sequence, with context. This clonotype was detected many times. This clone's antigen is unknown. Per-nucleotide qualities are absent, and no much larger clonotype sits a single base away. The data were obtained in a study of early T cells in non-severe SARS-CoV-2 infection (dated by TCRdb to about 2021). With regard to the full study: TCR sequencing used bulk RNA from unsorted whole blood, so alpha and beta chains could not be paired. Study-wide findings and limitations: VDJdb matching was skewed toward anti-spike CD8 responses and likely underestimated virus-specific expansions, missing private and CD4 specificities.

The CDR3, from cysteine to phenylalanine, totals 14 residues. The DNA shown is the 42-base CDR3, in frame from base 1. In the germline V gene, CDR1 corresponds to SGHTS and CDR2 to YDEGEE. V loses 1 base of germline sequence and J loses 2 bases, and the interval between the two ends is 4 bases. Set within a cohort of healthcare workers in London, UK, this nested case-control study involved weekly PCR testing of nasopharyngeal swabs along with blood sampling. Between 23 and 31 March 2020, the week of the UK lockdown, healthcare workers were enrolled and then followed up weekly for as long as 16 weeks. The method behind the library was 5' RACE. This sample was sequenced with a NextSeq 500. Unique molecular identifiers were attached to individual cDNA molecules in the TCR library protocol so that sequencing error and PCR bias could be corrected. Both TCR alpha and beta chains were sequenced, and tight co-correlation was observed between alpha and beta sequence abundances in each sample. Concerning the study's data processing: Decombinator V4 was used to annotate TCR sequences for V gene, J gene and CDR3. TCRs were defined as expanded if a significant change between any two time points was detected under a Poisson model with p below 0.0001. TCR abundances were normalised to the total number of TCRs sequenced in each sample and reported as counts per million. MAIT TCRs were defined by TRAV1-2 paired with TRAJ12, TRAJ20 or TRAJ33, and iNKT TCRs by TRAV10 paired with TRAJ18. VDJdb, accessed 1 November 2021, was searched for CMV, EBV and SARS-CoV-2 annotated TCRs, with TCRs annotated for multiple antigens excluded. TCRdb took the public reads, trimmed them with fastp at Q25, ran MiXCR for clone calling and kept in-frame beta chains. Rows with a matching CDR3 protein are joined into one entry that keeps the most common DNA and genes. The V and J calls here are based on TCRdb, not the publication. For this sample there are tens of thousands of distinct CDR3 sequences; 10% to 15% appear just once. Over 1.2% of the sample is taken by the ten largest.

The V and J segments used are TRBV5-8 and TRBJ2-6; no D gene can be assigned with confidence. Source: whole blood, taken at baseline. The TCR originated in an adult who was a healthcare worker with PCR-confirmed SARS-CoV-2 infection or an uninfected control (not recorded which). The CDR3 in this case is CASSLRPGANVLTF. The bases are TGTGCCAGCAGCTTGAGGCCTGGGGCCAACGTCCTGACTTTC.